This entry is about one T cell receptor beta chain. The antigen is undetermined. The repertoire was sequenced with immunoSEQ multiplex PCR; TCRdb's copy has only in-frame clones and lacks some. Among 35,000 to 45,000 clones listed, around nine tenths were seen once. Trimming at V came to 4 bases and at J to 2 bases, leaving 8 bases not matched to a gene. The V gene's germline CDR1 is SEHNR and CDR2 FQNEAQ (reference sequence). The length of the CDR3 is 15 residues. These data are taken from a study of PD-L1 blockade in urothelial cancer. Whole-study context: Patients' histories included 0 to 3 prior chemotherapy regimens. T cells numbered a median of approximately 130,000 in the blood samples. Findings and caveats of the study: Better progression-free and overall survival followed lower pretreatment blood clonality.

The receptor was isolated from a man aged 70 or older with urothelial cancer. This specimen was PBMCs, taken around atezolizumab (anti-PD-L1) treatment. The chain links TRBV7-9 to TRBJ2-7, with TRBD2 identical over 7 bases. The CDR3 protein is CASSSGTGGTYEQYF. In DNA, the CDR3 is TGTGCCAGCAGCTCAGGGACCGGGGGGACCTACGAGCAGTACTTC. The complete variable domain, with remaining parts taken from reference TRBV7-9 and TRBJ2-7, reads DTGVSQNPRHKITKRGQNVTFRCDPISEHNRLYWYRQTLGQGPEFLTYFQNEAQLEKSRLLSDRFSAERPKGSFSTLEIQRTEQGDSAMYLCASSSGTGGTYEQYFGPGTRLTVT.